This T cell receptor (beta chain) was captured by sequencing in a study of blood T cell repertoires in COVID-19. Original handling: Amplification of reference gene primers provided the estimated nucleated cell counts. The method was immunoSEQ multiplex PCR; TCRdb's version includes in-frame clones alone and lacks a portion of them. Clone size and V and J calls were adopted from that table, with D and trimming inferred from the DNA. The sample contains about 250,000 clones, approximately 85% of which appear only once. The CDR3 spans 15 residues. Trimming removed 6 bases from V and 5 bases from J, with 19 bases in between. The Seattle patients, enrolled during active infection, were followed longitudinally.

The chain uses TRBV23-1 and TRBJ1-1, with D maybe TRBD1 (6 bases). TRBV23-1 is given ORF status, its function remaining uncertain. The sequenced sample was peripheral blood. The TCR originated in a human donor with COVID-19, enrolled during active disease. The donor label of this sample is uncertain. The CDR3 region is CASSRYSTTGTEAFF. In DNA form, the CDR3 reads TGCGCCAGCAGCCGATATTCGACCACAGGGACTGAAGCTTTCTTT.